The clone carrying this T cell receptor (beta chain) has at least ten counts. As yet, its antigen is unknown. The entry originates in a study of regulatory T cells in long-lasting Graves disease. The CDR3 is made up of 16 amino acids. Germline CDR1 GTSNPN, CDR2 SVGIG (reference sequence). V was pared by 2 bases and J by 3 bases, with 10 bases of the junction left unmatched. This sample's time point: newly diagnosed GD, antithyroid drugs for less than 3 months. The TCR library was made from RNA that had been extracted from PBMCs in TRIzol. Combining iRepertoire HTBI primers with Arm-PCR of CDR3 regions, the authors built TCR beta libraries. TCRdb redid the calling of the multiplex PCR reads with MiXCR, one entry per CDR3 protein. Of approximately 560,000 distinct CDR3 sequences listed, roughly 15% were seen once; the top ten hold around 12%. Findings of the study overall: With persistent disease, TRBV28, TRBJ1-2 and TRBJ2-5 were the favored segments. The persistent group shared 2,500 to 3,000 public clonotypes, more than the approximately 890 shared by new patients.

This sample also appeared in a second study, on T cells in Graves' hyperthyroidism and ophthalmopathy.

The specimen was peripheral blood mononuclear cells (PBMCs), collected at new diagnosis, from a patient treated with antithyroid drugs. This sequence joins TRBV30 and TRBJ2-7; 10 bases align to TRBD2. This TCR derives from a man between 18 and 35 years old with Graves disease. Here the CDR3 reads CAWSRLAGEVRYEQYF. DNA of the CDR3: TGTGCCTGGAGTCGGCTAGCGGGAGAGGTCCGCTACGAGCAGTACTTC.